This TCR beta chain was identified during a study of HIV-infected patients and healthy controls. Study results and caveats: The study did not determine the donors' HLA types.

Alpha and beta constant-region primers primed reverse transcription of 400 to 500 ng RNA. Each of the alpha and beta chains got its own library through chain-specific third strand synthesis with indices. Two random hexamers, added before amplification and joined, formed each molecule's 12-nucleotide barcode. TCRdb passed the 5' RACE reads through MiXCR, listing each CDR3 protein once. The sample has a few thousand distinct CDR3 sequences, 20% to 25% seen once. The V gene's germline CDR1 is SGHTA and CDR2 FQGTGA. The ends lost 4 bases at V and 5 bases at J; junction bases unmatched: 5. CDR3 length: 15 residues. Roughly three months, about 14 weeks, into antiretroviral therapy, follow-up blood was collected. All unsorted peripheral T cells were captured because whole blood was used without fractionation. This clonotype has at least ten counts. Its cognate antigen is unknown.

The chain has TRBV7-3 and TRBJ2-3, with 11 bases aligning to TRBD1. The receptor comes from an adult with HIV infection. Sequenced here: blood, sampled during antiretroviral therapy. CDR3 in DNA: TGTGCCAGCAGCTCGGGACAGGGGGTGGTAGATACGCAGTATTTT. As protein: CASSSGQGVVDTQYF.